Shown below are 18 T cell receptor beta chains from a single sample sequenced in a study of T cell repertoires in cytomegalovirus infection. A single record per CDR3 protein comes from TCRdb applying MiXCR to the reads. This table has around 130,000 distinct CDR3 sequences, 20% to 30% appearing once. For these TCRs, the target antigens are not known. The sequenced sample was PBMCs, sequenced either directly or after in vitro stimulation (not recorded which). The receptors shown here come from a human donor in good health (CMV status not recorded). Some clones in this sample may be carry-over from other donors' samples.

In this sample, this clonotype turned up a few times. This chain links TRBV7-8 with TRBJ2-3; D unclear. The CDR3 extends over 16 amino acids. Germline CDR1 is SGHVS and CDR2 is FQNEAQ. The V end was cut by 0 bases, the J end by 3 bases, with 13 bases between. CDR3 in amino acids: CASSLAPGMVTDTQYF. The DNA for the CDR3 is TGTGCCAGCAGCTTAGCCCCAGGAATGGTGACAGATACGCAGTATTTT.

The genes are TRBV6-1 and TRBJ2-2; D is unresolved. Germline CDR1 is MNHNS and CDR2 is SASEGT. The CDR3 covers 14 residues. The V end was cut by 2 bases, the J end by 6 bases, with 10 bases between. The CDR3 nucleotides read TGTGCCAGCAGTGAACTGAGAAACGCCGGGGAGCTGTTTTTT. Translating gives CASSELRNAGELFF.

There are a few counts of this clonotype. The CDR3 is CASSPEYTNYGYTF. DNA for the CDR3: TGTGCCAGCAGCCCAGAGTACACTAACTATGGCTACACCTTC. The chain employs TRBV7-2 and TRBJ1-2; no clear D gene. Trimming left V 5 bases short and J 0 bases short, with 10 bases between. The germline V gene has CDR1 SGHTA and CDR2 FQGNSA. The CDR3 covers 14 residues.

This chain connects TRBV7-3 to TRBJ2-1; D remains unclear. In germline, CDR1 is SGHTA, CDR2 FQGTGA. The germline V and J ends were trimmed by 1 base and 6 bases, with 10 bases remaining between them. The CDR3 extends over 14 amino acids. The CDR3 nucleotides are TGTGCCAGCAGCTTAATGGCCCAATCCAATGAGCAGTTCTTC. Protein: CASSLMAQSNEQFF.

This chain joins TRBV7-8 and TRBJ2-5; 7 bases agree with TRBD2. Germline V gene sequence: CDR1 SGHVS, CDR2 FQNEAQ. Trimming at V came to 3 bases and at J to 3 bases, leaving 7 bases not matched to a gene. CDR3 length equals 15 residues. In DNA, the CDR3 is TGTGCCAGCAGCTTGGGCGGGACTAACAAAGAGACCCAGTACTTC. Translating it yields CASSLGGTNKETQYF.

The chain combines TRBV12-3 or TRBV12-4 with TRBJ2-3; TRBD2 aligns across 10 bases. CDR3 length equals 18 residues. V trimming: 7 bases; J trimming: 4 bases; junction bases outside the gene matches: 17. In DNA form, the CDR3 reads TGTGCCAGCACCTTACCTTTGACTAGCGGGCGACTAGCAGATACGCAGTATTTT. Amino acids: CASTLPLTSGRLADTQYF.

This chain uses TRBV6-2 or TRBV6-3 with TRBJ2-7; 8 bases are shared with TRBD1. The CDR3 has 15 residues. From germline, CDR1 is MNHEY and CDR2 SVGEGT. After removal of 6 bases from V and 4 bases from J, the junction contained 11 bases not matched to a gene. The CDR3 sequence is CASSSGRQGSYEQYF. CDR3 nucleotides: TGTGCCAGCAGCTCCGGGCGACAGGGGTCATACGAGCAGTACTTC.

V gene TRBV6-2 or TRBV6-3 combines with J gene TRBJ2-5, with a weak D call TRBD1 (6 bases). This CDR3 region has 16 residues. CDR1 and CDR2 from the germline V gene are MNHEY and SVGEGT. Trimming removed 1 base from V and 4 bases from J, with 16 bases in between. The CDR3 is CASSYLPQGVGETQYF. The DNA for the CDR3 is TGTGCCAGCAGTTACTTGCCACAGGGTGTCGGAGAGACCCAGTACTTC.

To note about this clonotype: A much bigger clone sits one base away, suggesting this may be a read error. The rearrangement uses TRBV7-2 and TRBJ2-7, with a weak D call TRBD1 (5 bases). The V and J ends lost 1 base and 3 bases respectively, with 10 bases between them. Germline-derived CDR1 and CDR2 are SGHTA and FQGNSA. This CDR3 has 14 residues. The chain's CDR3 is CASSLGTMGYEQYF. The CDR3 DNA reads as TGTGCCAGCAGCTTAGGGACAATGGGCTACGAGCAGTACTTC.

The chain's CDR3 is CASSQEGQAGNTIYF. The CDR3, as DNA: TGTGCCAGCAGCCAAGAAGGTCAAGCTGGAAACACCATATATTTT. The chain links TRBV4-2 to TRBJ1-3; no definite D call. The CDR3 spans 15 residues. Germline V lookup: CDR1 LGHNA, CDR2 YNFKEQ. V dropped 0 bases and J dropped 2 bases, with 8 bases sitting between them.

This clonotype was picked up a small number of times. The chain recombines TRBV7-8 with TRBJ2-3; D not resolved. V was trimmed by 6 bases and J by 2 bases, leaving 15 bases between them. The CDR3 is made up of 15 amino acids. Germline V gene data show CDR1 as SGHVS and CDR2 as FQNEAQ. CDR3 region: CASSSWSLSTDTQYF. The CDR3 DNA follows: TGTGCCAGCAGTTCCTGGTCGCTTTCCACAGATACGCAGTATTTT.

This clonotype was counted between two and nine times. The V call is TRBV16, the J call TRBJ2-1; possibly TRBD2 for D (7 bases). The V end lost 7 bases, the J end lost 8 bases, and 27 bases lay between the germline ends. This CDR3 contains 17 residues. Germline V gene data show CDR1 as KGHSY and CDR2 as FQNENV. The CDR3 sequence is CASTPIRGRARRDEQFF. The CDR3 coding sequence is TGTGCCAGCACCCCGATAAGGGGGAGGGCCAGGAGGGATGAGCAGTTCTTC. Together with reference TRBV16 and TRBJ2-1, the CDR3 gives the full variable domain: GEEVAQTPKHLVRGEGQKAKLYCAPIKGHSYVFWYQQVLKNEFKFLISFQNENVFDETGMPKERFSAKCLPNSPCSLEIQATKLEDSAVYFCASTPIRGRARRDEQFFGPGTRLTVL.

A few counts support this clonotype. The V and J genes are TRBV19 and TRBJ2-1; 9 bases are shared with TRBD1. Trimming removed 7 bases from V and 8 bases from J; junction bases left unmatched: 12. CDR3 length equals 15 residues. Germline assignment: CDR1 LNHDA and CDR2 SQIVND (reference sequence). The CDR3 spells CASIRGTGLSYEQFF. The CDR3 DNA is TGTGCCAGTATAAGGGGGACAGGGTTAAGCTATGAGCAGTTCTTC.

The chain links TRBV7-9 to TRBJ2-7, with 9 bases that match TRBD2. The CDR3 runs 15 residues. Losses at the gene ends were 5 bases for V and 9 bases for J; bases not matched to a gene: 14. CDR1 and CDR2 (germline): SEHNR, FQNEAQ (reference sequence). Written as DNA, the CDR3 is TGTGCCAGCAGCCCGGCGGGACTAGCAGACCCCGGGCAGTACTTC. As protein: CASSPAGLADPGQYF. Drawing the rest from reference TRBV7-9 and TRBJ2-7, the complete variable domain is DTGVSQNPRHKITKRGQNVTFRCDPISEHNRLYWYRQTLGQGPEFLTYFQNEAQLEKSRLLSDRFSAERPKGSFSTLEIQRTEQGDSAMYLCASSPAGLADPGQYFGPGTRLTVT.

The chain has TRBV20-1 and TRBJ1-2; D is ambiguous. Germline V lookup: CDR1 DFQATT, CDR2 SNEGSKA (reference sequence). The length of the CDR3 is 13 residues. V was trimmed by 2 bases and J by 0 bases, leaving 7 bases between them. The CDR3 DNA sequence: TGCAGTGCTAGAAGTGAAACTAACTATGGCTACACCTTC. As protein: CSARSETNYGYTF.

The chain couples TRBV7-8 to TRBJ2-5; tentatively, D is TRBD2 (6 bases). Germline V gene data show CDR1 as SGHVS and CDR2 as FQNEAQ. Trimming removed 1 base at V and 1 base at J, with 10 bases between. The CDR3 totals 15 residues. CDR3 sequence (DNA): TGTGCCAGCAGCTTAGGGTGGGGGGTCCAAGAGACCCAGTACTTC. It specifies CASSLGWGVQETQYF.

Only a few counts were recorded for this clonotype. The genes are TRBV14 and TRBJ2-1; TRBD2 agrees at 11 bases. The V gene end was trimmed by 4 bases and the J gene end by 7 bases; junction bases not matched to a gene: 3. This CDR3 is built from 14 residues. Germline CDR1 SGHDN, CDR2 FVKESK. DNA for the CDR3: TGTGCCAGCAGCCCACTAGCGGGAGTGAATGAGCAGTTCTTC. This translates into CASSPLAGVNEQFF.

This clonotype has ten or more counts. The chain links TRBV7-9 to TRBJ1-1; the match to TRBD1 covers 9 bases. Germline CDR1 reads SEHNR; CDR2 reads FQNEAQ (reference sequence). CDR3 size: 17 residues. Trimming cost V 7 bases and J 3 bases; bases outside gene matches: 15. Here the CDR3 reads CASTTVPGQGADTEAFF. The CDR3 DNA reads as TGTGCCAGCACCACAGTCCCGGGACAGGGAGCGGACACTGAAGCTTTCTTT.